This T cell receptor beta chain was found in a study of cytomegalovirus exposure and HLA in healthy donors. Trimming shortened V by 3 bases and J by 7 bases, and 26 bases separated the two germline ends. The CDR3 has 17 amino acids. PCR used 60 Vbeta primers and 13 Jbeta primers. As originally analysed: As a later analysis found, there were approximately 80 million unique TCR beta chains, of which roughly 11 million were shared. The assay was immunoSEQ multiplex PCR, and TCRdb's table has in-frame clones only and misses some. The D gene and trimming were derived from the DNA, and the V and J assignments and clone size from that table. This table has about 170,000 clones, over 75% appearing once.

The rearrangement joins TRBV5-7 to TRBJ2-7, with D tentatively TRBD1 (6 bases). TRBV5-7 is filed as an ORF, its function uncertain. The receptor was isolated from a male donor in good health and CMV-seronegative. Sequencing was performed on PBMCs. As DNA, the CDR3 is TGTGCCAGCAGCTGGGCCGCGGACGGGACAACCCCCCTGGAGCAGTACTTC. It yields the protein CASSWAADGTTPLEQYF.